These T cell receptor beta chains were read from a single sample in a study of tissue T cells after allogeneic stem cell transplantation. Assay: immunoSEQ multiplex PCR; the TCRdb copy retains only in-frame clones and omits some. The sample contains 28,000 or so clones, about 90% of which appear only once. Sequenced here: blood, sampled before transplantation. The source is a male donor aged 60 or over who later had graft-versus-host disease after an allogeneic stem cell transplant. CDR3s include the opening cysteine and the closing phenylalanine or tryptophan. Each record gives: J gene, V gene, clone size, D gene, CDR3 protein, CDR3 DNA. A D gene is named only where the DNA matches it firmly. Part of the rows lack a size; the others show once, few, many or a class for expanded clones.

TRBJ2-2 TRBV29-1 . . CSVEAQQGPFANTGELFF TGCAGCGTTGAAGCACAGCAGGGGCCTTTCGCGAACACCGGGGAGCTGTTTTTT
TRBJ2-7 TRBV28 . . CASSFGEPYEQYF TGTGCCAGCAGTTTTGGGGAACCCTACGAGCAGTACTTC
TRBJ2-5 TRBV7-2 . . CASSPTFTARETQYF TGTGCCAGCAGCCCTACTTTTACAGCACGAGAGACCCAGTACTTC
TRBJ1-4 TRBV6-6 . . CASRDPGTRNEKLFF TGTGCCAGCAGGGATCCCGGGACACGAAATGAAAAACTGTTTTTT
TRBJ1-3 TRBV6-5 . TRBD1 CASGTDREGNTIYF TGTGCCAGCGGCACAGACAGGGAAGGAAACACCATATATTTT
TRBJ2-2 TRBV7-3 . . CASSSPGVGTGELFF TGTGCCAGCAGCTCCCCGGGAGTAGGCACCGGGGAGCTGTTTTTT
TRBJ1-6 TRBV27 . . CASSSQPPGAYNSPLHF TGTGCCAGCAGTTCCCAACCCCCAGGGGCCTATAATTCACCCCTCCACTTT
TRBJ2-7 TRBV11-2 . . CASSPRDVGYEQYF TGTGCCAGCAGCCCACGGGACGTCGGCTACGAGCAGTACTTC
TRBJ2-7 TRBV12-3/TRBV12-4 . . CASRELQGNEQYF TGTGCCAGCAGGGAATTACAGGGTAACGAGCAGTACTTC
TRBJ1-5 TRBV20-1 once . CSASGVGNQPQHF TGCAGTGCTAGTGGGGTTGGCAATCAGCCCCAGCATTTT
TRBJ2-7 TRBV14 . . CASSSSLAEQYF TGTGCCAGCAGCTCATCTTTGGCCGAGCAGTACTTC
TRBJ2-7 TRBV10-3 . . CAISEPMGWPVSTYEQYF TGTGCCATCAGTGAGCCGATGGGGTGGCCAGTCAGTACCTACGAGCAGTACTTC
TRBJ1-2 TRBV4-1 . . CASSQGGGAFGYTF TGCGCCAGCAGCCAGGGTGGGGGGGCGTTCGGCTACACCTTC
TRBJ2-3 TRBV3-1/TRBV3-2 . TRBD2 CASSPGGGAGDTQYF TGTGCCAGCAGCCCAGGCGGGGGGGCGGGAGATACGCAGTATTTT
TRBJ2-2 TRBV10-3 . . CAISEPTNTGELFF TGTGCCATCAGTGAGCCCACGAACACCGGGGAGCTGTTTTTT
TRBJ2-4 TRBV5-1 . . CASSFRRATSFQYF TGCGCCAGCAGCTTCCGGAGGGCGACTAGTTTTCAGTACTTC
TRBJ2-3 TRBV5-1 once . CASSSSTDTQYF TGCGCCAGCAGCTCGAGCACAGATACGCAGTATTTT
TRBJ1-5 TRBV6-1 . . CASSGTQGRGNQPQHF TGTGCCAGCAGTGGAACTCAAGGTAGGGGCAATCAGCCCCAGCATTTT
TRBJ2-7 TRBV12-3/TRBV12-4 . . CASSLRRPYEQYF TGTGCCAGCAGTTTACGACGACCCTACGAGCAGTACTTC
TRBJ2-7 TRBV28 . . CASSFWGDSYEQYF TGTGCCAGCAGTTTCTGGGGGGACTCCTACGAGCAGTACTTC
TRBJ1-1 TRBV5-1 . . CASSLDVNTEAFF TGCGCCAGCAGCTTGGACGTGAACACTGAAGCTTTCTTT
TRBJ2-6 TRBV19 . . CASSTSSGANVLTF TGTGCCAGTAGTACCTCCTCTGGGGCCAACGTCCTGACTTTC
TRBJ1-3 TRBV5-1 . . CASSLSLQQWGSGNTIYF TGCGCCAGCAGCTTATCCCTCCAACAGTGGGGCTCTGGAAACACCATATATTTT
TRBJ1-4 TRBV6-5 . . CASSPLGEKLFF TGTGCCAGCAGCCCCTTGGGTGAAAAACTGTTTTTT
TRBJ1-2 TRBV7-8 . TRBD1 CASSLQGADYGYTF TGTGCCAGCAGCTTACAGGGGGCGGACTATGGCTACACCTTC
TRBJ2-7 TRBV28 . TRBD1 CASTKGQGISYEQYF TGTGCCAGCACCAAGGGACAGGGGATATCCTACGAGCAGTACTTC
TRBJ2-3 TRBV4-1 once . CASSQEEFFDTQYF TGCGCCAGCAGCCAAGAGGAGTTTTTTGATACGCAGTATTTT
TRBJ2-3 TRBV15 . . CATRNGLFGSDTQYF TGTGCCACCCGGAACGGACTGTTCGGGTCAGATACGCAGTATTTT
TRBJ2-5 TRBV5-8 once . CASSFPGTQETQYF TGTGCCAGCAGCTTTCCAGGGACACAAGAGACCCAGTACTTC
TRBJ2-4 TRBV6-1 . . CASSEHSKNIQYF TGTGCCAGCAGTGAACACAGCAAAAACATTCAGTACTTC
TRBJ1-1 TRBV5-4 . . CASSVAGGWTEAFF TGTGCCAGCAGCGTCGCTGGGGGGTGGACTGAAGCTTTCTTT
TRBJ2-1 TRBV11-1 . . CASTPQGTNLEQFF TGTGCCAGCACCCCCCAGGGGACGAACCTTGAGCAGTTCTTC
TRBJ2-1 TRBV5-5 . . CASSLGLASDNEQFF TGTGCCAGCAGCTTGGGTCTAGCGAGTGACAATGAGCAGTTCTTC
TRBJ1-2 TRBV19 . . CASSFAYGYTF TGTGCCAGTAGTTTCGCCTATGGCTACACCTTC
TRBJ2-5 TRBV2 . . CASTRGSMETQYF TGTGCCAGCACTCGAGGCTCTATGGAGACCCAGTACTTC
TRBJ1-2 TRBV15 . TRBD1 CATSRDQGAGYGYTF TGTGCCACCAGCAGAGACCAGGGGGCCGGCTATGGCTACACCTTC
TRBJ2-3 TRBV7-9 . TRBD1 CASRDRGLAGLTDTQYF TGTGCCAGCAGGGACAGGGGGCTGGCGGGGCTCACAGATACGCAGTATTTT
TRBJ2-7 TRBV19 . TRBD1 CASSAHYRGGEQYF TGTGCCAGTAGTGCACATTACAGGGGTGGAGAGCAGTACTTC
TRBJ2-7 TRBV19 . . CATELGDEQYF TGTGCCACTGAACTAGGGGACGAGCAGTACTTC
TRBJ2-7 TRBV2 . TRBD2 CASGEGYYEQYF TGTGCCAGCGGGGAGGGATACTACGAGCAGTACTTC
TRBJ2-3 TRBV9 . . CASSVDRWTDTQYF TGTGCCAGCAGCGTAGATCGGTGGACAGATACGCAGTATTTT
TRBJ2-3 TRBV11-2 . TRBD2 CASRSLRAGGTDTQYF TGTGCCAGCAGGTCCCTCAGGGCCGGGGGGACAGATACGCAGTATTTT
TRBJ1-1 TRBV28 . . CASLGPRHTEAFF TGTGCCAGTCTAGGACCGCGGCACACTGAAGCTTTCTTT
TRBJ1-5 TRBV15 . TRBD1 CATSRARTGDQPQHF TGTGCCACCAGCAGAGCCAGGACAGGGGATCAGCCCCAGCATTTT
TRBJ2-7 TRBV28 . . CASSLTEYEQYF TGTGCCAGCAGTTTAACCGAATACGAGCAGTACTTC
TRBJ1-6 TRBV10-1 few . CASSDGQGFSSPLHF TGCGCCAGCAGTGACGGTCAGGGGTTTAGTTCACCCCTCCACTTT
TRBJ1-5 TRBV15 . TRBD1 CATSRPGGDQPQHF TGTGCCACCAGCAGACCAGGGGGGGACCAGCCCCAGCATTTT
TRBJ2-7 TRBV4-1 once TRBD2 CASSPGQTSGRALYF TGCGCCAGCAGCCCTGGGCAGACTAGCGGGAGGGCTTTGTACTTC
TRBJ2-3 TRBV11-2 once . CASSPTGTAVGTQYF TGTGCCAGCAGCCCCACCGGGACCGCAGTAGGTACGCAGTATTTT
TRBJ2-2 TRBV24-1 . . CATSDFRDTGELFF TGTGCCACCAGTGATTTCAGGGACACCGGGGAGCTGTTTTTT
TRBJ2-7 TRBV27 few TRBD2 CASSISSGLFGEQYF TGTGCCAGCAGTATCTCTAGCGGACTATTTGGCGAGCAGTACTTC
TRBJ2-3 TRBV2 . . CASNGGSTDTQYF TGTGCCAGCAACGGGGGTAGCACAGATACGCAGTATTTT
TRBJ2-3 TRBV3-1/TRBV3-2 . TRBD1 CASSPQGGQSTDTQYF TGTGCCAGCAGCCCCCAAGGGGGACAGTCCACAGATACGCAGTATTTT
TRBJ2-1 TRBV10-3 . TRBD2 CAIRAGTSGGDTYNEQFF TGTGCCATCAGGGCCGGGACTAGCGGGGGGGACACATACAATGAGCAGTTCTTC
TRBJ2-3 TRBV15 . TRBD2 CATSRPPGGRADTQYF TGTGCCACCAGCCGCCCACCGGGGGGGAGGGCAGATACGCAGTATTTT